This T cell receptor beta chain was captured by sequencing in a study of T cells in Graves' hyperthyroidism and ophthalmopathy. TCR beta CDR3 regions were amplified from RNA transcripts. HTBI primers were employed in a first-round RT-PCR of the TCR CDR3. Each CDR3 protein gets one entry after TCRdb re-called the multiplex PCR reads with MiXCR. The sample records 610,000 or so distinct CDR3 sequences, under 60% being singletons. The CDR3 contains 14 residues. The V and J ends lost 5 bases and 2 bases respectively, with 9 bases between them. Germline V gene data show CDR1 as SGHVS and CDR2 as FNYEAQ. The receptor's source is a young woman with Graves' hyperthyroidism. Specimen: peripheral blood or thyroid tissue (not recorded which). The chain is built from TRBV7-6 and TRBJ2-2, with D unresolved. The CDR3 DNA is TGTGCCAGCAGCCAAAGTGCAAACACCGGGGAGCTGTTTTTT. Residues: CASSQSANTGELFF.